This T cell receptor beta chain was found in a study of OX40 agonist ivuxolimab in advanced cancers. V lost 5 bases to trimming and J lost 0 bases, with 7 bases between them. CDR1 LNHDA and CDR2 SQIVND come from the germline V gene (reference sequence). CDR3 size: 14 residues. Sequencing used immunoSEQ multiplex PCR; TCRdb keeps in-frame clones, though not all of them. The table records 60,000 to 85,000 clones, more than 75% of them present only once. The sample here was CD4+ or CD8+ T cells sorted from blood, taken in a trial of the OX40 agonist ivuxolimab. The V gene is TRBV19, the J gene TRBJ2-2; D perhaps matches TRBD1 (6 bases). The clonotype comes from an adult with an advanced solid tumor such as melanoma, head and neck, liver or kidney cancer. The CDR3 bases are TGTGCCAGTAGTGGGGGCCCGAACACCGGGGAGCTGTTTTTT. Its translation: CASSGGPNTGELFF.